This TCR beta chain was documented in a study of cytomegalovirus exposure and HLA in healthy donors. Overall study context: Earlier findings included some 120 million unique TCR beta sequences obtained from approximately 170 million T cells.

CDR3 length: 13 amino acids. V dropped 3 bases and J dropped 8 bases, with 13 bases sitting between them. Germline V gene lookup returns CDR1 KGHSH and CDR2 LQKENI. General observations from the study: An analysis was carried out later, and it reportedly showed fewer N-insertions in an Asian-associated ancestry cluster than the approximately 610-donor mean. Previously analyzed data showed that most TCR beta V segments were productive at a frequency of about 90% or about 30%. Later analysis demonstrated an association between a missense DCLRE1C variant and TCR beta V- and J-gene trimming.

The PCR employed 60 Vbeta primers together with 13 Jbeta primers. Here immunoSEQ multiplex PCR was the method, and the copy in TCRdb shows in-frame clones only, minus some. The sample carries around 170,000 clones, around 77% recorded once. In its sample, this clone was seen once. Its target is unknown. The chain couples TRBV18 to TRBJ1-2; D possibly corresponds to TRBD1 (6 bases). Sequencing input: PBMCs. The source is a man in his sixties in good health and CMV-seronegative. The CDR3 DNA reads as TGTGCCAGCTCACCGAAGAGCGACAGGGGCTACACCTTC. Translating gives CASSPKSDRGYTF.